This T cell receptor (beta chain) derives from a study of beta chain features in type 1 diabetes. General study points: In cDNA sequencing, cells with high TCR expression could be over-represented. A pattern of fewer insertions and more deletions at VDJ junctions was seen in type 1 diabetes patients.

Every participating donor gave one draw, a heparinised blood sample averaging about 100 mL. Stem cell-like memory, regulatory, central memory and naive CD4+ cells were sorted via CD45RO/CCR7/CD25/CD127/CD95/CD27. A few counts support this clone. Its cognate antigen is unknown. The authors reverse transcribed all of the isolated RNA, so sequencing captured expressed TCRB transcripts. Measured with immunoSEQ multiplex PCR; TCRdb has only the in-frame clones, and not every one. The sample holds hundreds of thousands of clones; roughly 16% are singletons and the top ten take about 0.093%. This CDR3 comprises 17 residues. V lost 4 bases, J lost 6 bases, and 22 bases lay in between. Germline V gene sequence: CDR1 SGHTA, CDR2 FQGNSA.

The material sequenced was naive CD4+ T cells from blood. The gene calls are TRBV7-2 and TRBJ2-1, with no clear D. The source of this sequence is a young man in good health. The CDR3 bases are TGTGCCAGCAGCTCCCGACTCCTGAGTACAACGTTCAATGAGCAGTTCTTC. It encodes CASSSRLLSTTFNEQFF.